The text below deals with one T cell receptor beta chain. The data are from a study of T cell clones after liver transplantation. Sequencing used immunoSEQ multiplex PCR; TCRdb keeps in-frame clones, though not all of them. The table lists 98,000 or so clones, about 81% of them singletons, with 0.85% to 1% in the top ten. The CDR3 totals 12 residues. Trimming left V 8 bases short and J 9 bases short, with 14 bases between. The germline V gene has CDR1 LNHDA and CDR2 SQIVND (reference sequence). The genes are TRBV19 and TRBJ1-5; D remains unclear. The source of this sequence is a human donor who received a liver transplant. Sequencing was performed on CD4+ T cells from blood, taken before liver transplant. CDR3: CASGIIVGPQHF. The CDR3 bases are TGTGCCAGTGGAATTATCGTGGGGCCCCAGCATTTT. The full variable domain, with the rest looked up from reference TRBV19 and TRBJ1-5, is DGGITQSPKYLFRKEGQNVTLSCEQNLNHDAMYWYRQDPGQGLRLIYYSQIVNDFQKGDIAEGYSVSREKKESFPLTVTSAQKNPTAFYLCASGIIVGPQHFGDGTRLSIL.